The present entry profiles one T cell receptor (beta chain) with its context. Its matching antigen is unknown. Sequence at one end of the junction differs from germline and may be a read error. This sample was included in a study of identifying expanded T cells in peripheral blood. Clones were sequenced by immunoSEQ multiplex PCR, and TCRdb holds only the in-frame ones, with some missing. Of over 90,000 clones listed, approximately 91% are singletons. Study observations and caveats: Technical replicates showed roughly 1.2 changed clones; approximately two weeks roughly 16; four weeks 19. Variance in clone template counts between approximately 2-week samples significantly increased with total template count across all healthy donors.

Healthy donors had no documented immune events, such as infections, while sampled. Source material: blood. The TCR originated in a person aged 18 to 70 in good health.

CDR3 residues: CAGSVAGGERWETQYF. In nucleotides, the CDR3 is TGTGCCGGCAGCGTAGCGGGGGGTGAACGATGGGAGACCCAGTACTTC. The chain uses TRBV9 and TRBJ2-5; 10 bases map to TRBD2. CDR3 size: 16 residues. In germline, CDR1 is SGDLS, CDR2 YYNGEE. The full variable domain, its missing parts supplied by reference TRBV9 and TRBJ2-5, is DSGVTQTPKHLITATGQRVTLRCSPRSGDLSVYWYQQSLDQGLQFLIQYYNGEERAKGNILERFSAQQFPDLHSELNLSSLELGDSALYFCAGSVAGGERWETQYFGPGTRLLVL.